This T cell receptor (beta chain) was sequenced for a study of T cell changes during pregnancy in multiple sclerosis. The protocol was immunoSEQ multiplex PCR, while the TCRdb copy is restricted to in-frame clones and leaves out a portion. The table records more than 60,000 clones, around nine tenths of them present only once. The sequence derives from a female donor with multiple sclerosis, enrolled in a pregnancy study. The sequencing here drew on peripheral blood, taken before pregnancy.

The CDR3 protein is CASSATGKNQPQHF. The CDR3 DNA follows: TGTGCCAGTAGTGCGACAGGGAAAAATCAGCCCCAGCATTTT. The rearrangement links TRBV19 to TRBJ1-5; 7 positions agree with TRBD1. CDR3 length equals 14 residues. Unmatched junction bases numbered 5, after V lost 5 bases and J lost 4 bases. CDR1 and CDR2 (germline): LNHDA, SQIVND (reference sequence).